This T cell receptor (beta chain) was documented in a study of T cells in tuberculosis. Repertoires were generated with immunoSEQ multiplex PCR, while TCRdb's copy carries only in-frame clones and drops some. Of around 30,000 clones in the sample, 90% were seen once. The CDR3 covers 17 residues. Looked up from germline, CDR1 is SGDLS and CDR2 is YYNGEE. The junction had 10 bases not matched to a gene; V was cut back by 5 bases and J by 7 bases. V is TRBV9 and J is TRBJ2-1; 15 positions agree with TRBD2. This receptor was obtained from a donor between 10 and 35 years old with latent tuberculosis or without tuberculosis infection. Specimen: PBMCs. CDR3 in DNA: TGTGCCAGCAGTGCGGGGACTAGCGGGAGGCCAGGGAATGAGCAGTTCTTC. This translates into CASSAGTSGRPGNEQFF.